This T cell receptor beta chain comes out of a study of cytomegalovirus exposure and HLA in healthy donors. Vbeta (60) and Jbeta (13) primers were used in the PCR. Sequencing used immunoSEQ multiplex PCR; TCRdb keeps in-frame clones, though not all of them. Of approximately 190,000 clones in the sample, about nine tenths were seen once. Germline lookup yields CDR1 MGHRA and CDR2 YSYEKL. J gave up 5 bases and V 0 bases, and 8 bases lay outside the gene matches. CDR3 size: 17 residues. Worth noting for this clone: Its antigen is unknown.

Whole-study results and caveats: A few chains tied to CMV proved CMV antigen-specific in vitro. A later look showed TCR association rates differing by HLA locus, highest for DRB1 and lowest for HLA-C. It was assumed in the presence/absence analyses that sequencing depth was roughly uniform across donors.

This chain joins TRBV4-1 and TRBJ1-1; 11 positions agree with TRBD1. This clonotype was sampled from a boy aged 2 to 10 in good health and CMV-seronegative. The sequencing input was PBMCs. The CDR3 coding sequence is TGCGCCAGCAGCCAAGAGGGCTCCGGGACAGGGGGAACTGAAGCTTTCTTT. As protein: CASSQEGSGTGGTEAFF.